The sequence of this T cell receptor (beta chain) was determined in a study of T cells in narcolepsy. Study at large: Enrolled donors included narcolepsy type 1 or type 2 patients and healthy controls.

As to this clone: Its antigen is still unknown.

Per the germline V gene, CDR1 is MNHEY and CDR2 is SMNVEV (reference sequence). The CDR3 consists of 16 residues. The junction had 11 bases not matched to a gene; V was cut back by 3 bases and J by 5 bases. Here immunoSEQ multiplex PCR was the method, and the copy in TCRdb shows in-frame clones only, minus some. The sample lists tens of thousands of clones; more than 75% were seen once. The study's findings and limits: HCRT-specific and TRIB2-specific autoreactive clonotypes appeared among same-patient CSF and blood CD4+ clonotypes. Blood of same and different patients, but not healthy controls, reportedly held recurring autoreactive clonotypes. No autoreactive T cell clone sequences appeared in some memory CD4+ repertoires.

The chain recombines TRBV27 with TRBJ2-7, with 9 nucleotides matching TRBD2. The sequenced material came from memory (CD45RA-) CD4+ T cells from blood. This TCR was sampled from a human donor in good health. This CDR3 reads CASSLTSGLPADEQYF. CDR3 bases: TGTGCCAGCAGTTTGACTAGCGGTCTACCGGCGGACGAGCAGTACTTC.